The present TCR beta chain was sequenced within a study of T-cell memory formation after mild COVID-19. The CDR3 runs 12 residues. Germline assignment: CDR1 SQVTM and CDR2 ANQGSEA. With V trimmed by 7 bases and J by 3 bases, 4 bases remained unmatched. With constant-segment primers, 5'RACE yielded cDNA libraries of TCR alpha and TCR beta that carried sample barcodes and UMIs. Via MiXCR, TCRdb re-called the 5' RACE reads, giving one row per CDR3 protein. The sample gives 55,000 to 65,000 distinct CDR3 sequences, more than 8% of which show up once; about 1.2% is in the top ten. Broader study findings: Later expanders leaned toward CD4+, whereas clones contracting from day 15 to 85 were balanced CD4/CD8.

This clonotype was seen repeatedly, ten times or more. The antigen is undetermined. The chain links TRBV29-1 to TRBJ2-5, with TRBD2 matching over 8 bases. Material for sequencing was PBMCs or a T cell subset sorted from them (not recorded which). The sequence came from a man in his late teens or twenties who had mild COVID-19 (a few samples of this study predate the infection). Cell type and time point are not known. CDR3 residues: CSAGGAKETQYF. The CDR3 DNA reads TGCAGCGCGGGGGGGGCGAAAGAGACCCAGTACTTC.